Listed below are T cell receptor beta chains from one sample, sequenced in a study of cytomegalovirus exposure and HLA in healthy donors. Data came from immunoSEQ multiplex PCR; TCRdb stores just in-frame clones and leaves some out. Of over 200,000 clones listed, over 75% are singletons. The sequenced sample was PBMCs. The receptors were gathered from a woman younger than 30 in good health and CMV-seropositive. CDR3s include the opening cysteine and the closing phenylalanine or tryptophan. Each record gives: V gene, CDR3 protein.

v_call: TRBV11-1; cdr3_aa: CASSPSGNSYNEQFF
v_call: TRBV28; cdr3_aa: CASTRREKLFF
v_call: TRBV6-6; cdr3_aa: CASSPTSSRSYNEQFF
v_call: TRBV7-9; cdr3_aa: CASSSTDTSNQPQHF
v_call: TRBV27; cdr3_aa: CASSVRQGYYNEQFF
v_call: TRBV6-5; cdr3_aa: CASGTRTSGHLHRYF
v_call: TRBV7-3; cdr3_aa: CASSLLAGASTDTQYF
v_call: TRBV2; cdr3_aa: CASSGLVAGYNEQFF
v_call: TRBV9; cdr3_aa: CASSAIAGGPNEQFF
v_call: TRBV5-1; cdr3_aa: CASSLEPRLARQHEQFF
v_call: TRBV19; cdr3_aa: CASSTAGGGNQPQHF
v_call: TRBV7-9; cdr3_aa: CASSQGGGGYTF
v_call: TRBV15; cdr3_aa: CATSRPGVGNTIYF
v_call: TRBV19; cdr3_aa: CASSIDRTSRSGNTIYF
v_call: TRBV28; cdr3_aa: CASRPGGSYNEQFF
v_call: TRBV4-1; cdr3_aa: CASSQPEQQYF
v_call: TRBV2; cdr3_aa: CASSDLDAGLAKNIQYF
v_call: TRBV5-1; cdr3_aa: CASSPGTSGDTDTQYF
v_call: TRBV6-5; cdr3_aa: CASSPVAGAIYEQYF
v_call: TRBV12-5; cdr3_aa: CASGSQVGYGYTF
v_call: TRBV27; cdr3_aa: CASSLGASPRNEQFF
v_call: TRBV19; cdr3_aa: CASSNRVGNTIYF
v_call: TRBV2; cdr3_aa: CASSDPPEDTIYF
v_call: TRBV5-1; cdr3_aa: CASTGGTRNTEAFF
v_call: TRBV5-1; cdr3_aa: CASSPSATNEKLFF
v_call: TRBV4-1; cdr3_aa: CASSQEDRGREGYTF
v_call: TRBV2; cdr3_aa: CASSEAPDRGAFF
v_call: TRBV9; cdr3_aa: CASSVGTSHLAGEQYF
v_call: TRBV7-9; cdr3_aa: CASSLSTEAFF
v_call: TRBV30; cdr3_aa: CAWIHPGGKQPQHF
v_call: TRBV28; cdr3_aa: CASFPRGRTVGNTEAFF
v_call: TRBV2; cdr3_aa: CASSFPGQGANPYEQYF
v_call: TRBV27; cdr3_aa: CASSLSGSGPFSYNEQFF
v_call: TRBV19; cdr3_aa: CASRRQDPNQPQHF
v_call: TRBV27; cdr3_aa: CASRRTGEGQPQHF
v_call: TRBV10-1; cdr3_aa: CASSDTSVSYNEQFF
v_call: TRBV28; cdr3_aa: CASSLEGRLKTQYF
v_call: TRBV5-1; cdr3_aa: CASSLSGTGAYGYTF
v_call: TRBV7-7; cdr3_aa: CASSPLGLSSYEQYF
v_call: TRBV7-7; cdr3_aa: CASSLGASAQELFF
v_call: TRBV5-1; cdr3_aa: CASSFRETEQYF
v_call: TRBV11-2; cdr3_aa: CASSPRSAYNEQFF
v_call: TRBV7-9; cdr3_aa: CASSRTADEQFF
v_call: TRBV27; cdr3_aa: CASSLRFTSGGYTQYF
v_call: TRBV5-4; cdr3_aa: CASSLVDSPTHEQYF
v_call: TRBV9; cdr3_aa: CASSPEGEGLFETQYF
v_call: TRBV7-8; cdr3_aa: CASSLVGGMYGELFF